The TCR beta chain under discussion was sequenced for a study of cytomegalovirus exposure and HLA in healthy donors. Points from the study as a whole: Reported performance of the classifier showed diagnosis of cytomegalovirus status with high specificity and sensitivity. The study assumed roughly uniform donor sequencing depth for presence/absence analyses.

PCR employed 60 Vbeta and 13 Jbeta primers. The table came from immunoSEQ multiplex PCR; TCRdb's copy has only in-frame clones and leaves some out. The sample holds approximately 130,000 clones, around 77% seen once. The CDR3 length is 13 residues. The V end lost 3 bases, the J end lost 7 bases, and 13 bases lay between the germline ends. Germline CDR1 ENHRY, CDR2 SYGVKD. Note on this clone: Its antigen is undetermined.

The gene calls are TRBV10-3 and TRBJ2-7; D possibly corresponds to TRBD1 (6 bases). The sequence was collected from a middle-aged man in good health and CMV-seronegative. Material: PBMCs. In DNA form, the CDR3 reads TGTGCCATCAGTGACCTCGAGAGGGGGGAGCAGTACTTC. Its translation is CAISDLERGEQYF.